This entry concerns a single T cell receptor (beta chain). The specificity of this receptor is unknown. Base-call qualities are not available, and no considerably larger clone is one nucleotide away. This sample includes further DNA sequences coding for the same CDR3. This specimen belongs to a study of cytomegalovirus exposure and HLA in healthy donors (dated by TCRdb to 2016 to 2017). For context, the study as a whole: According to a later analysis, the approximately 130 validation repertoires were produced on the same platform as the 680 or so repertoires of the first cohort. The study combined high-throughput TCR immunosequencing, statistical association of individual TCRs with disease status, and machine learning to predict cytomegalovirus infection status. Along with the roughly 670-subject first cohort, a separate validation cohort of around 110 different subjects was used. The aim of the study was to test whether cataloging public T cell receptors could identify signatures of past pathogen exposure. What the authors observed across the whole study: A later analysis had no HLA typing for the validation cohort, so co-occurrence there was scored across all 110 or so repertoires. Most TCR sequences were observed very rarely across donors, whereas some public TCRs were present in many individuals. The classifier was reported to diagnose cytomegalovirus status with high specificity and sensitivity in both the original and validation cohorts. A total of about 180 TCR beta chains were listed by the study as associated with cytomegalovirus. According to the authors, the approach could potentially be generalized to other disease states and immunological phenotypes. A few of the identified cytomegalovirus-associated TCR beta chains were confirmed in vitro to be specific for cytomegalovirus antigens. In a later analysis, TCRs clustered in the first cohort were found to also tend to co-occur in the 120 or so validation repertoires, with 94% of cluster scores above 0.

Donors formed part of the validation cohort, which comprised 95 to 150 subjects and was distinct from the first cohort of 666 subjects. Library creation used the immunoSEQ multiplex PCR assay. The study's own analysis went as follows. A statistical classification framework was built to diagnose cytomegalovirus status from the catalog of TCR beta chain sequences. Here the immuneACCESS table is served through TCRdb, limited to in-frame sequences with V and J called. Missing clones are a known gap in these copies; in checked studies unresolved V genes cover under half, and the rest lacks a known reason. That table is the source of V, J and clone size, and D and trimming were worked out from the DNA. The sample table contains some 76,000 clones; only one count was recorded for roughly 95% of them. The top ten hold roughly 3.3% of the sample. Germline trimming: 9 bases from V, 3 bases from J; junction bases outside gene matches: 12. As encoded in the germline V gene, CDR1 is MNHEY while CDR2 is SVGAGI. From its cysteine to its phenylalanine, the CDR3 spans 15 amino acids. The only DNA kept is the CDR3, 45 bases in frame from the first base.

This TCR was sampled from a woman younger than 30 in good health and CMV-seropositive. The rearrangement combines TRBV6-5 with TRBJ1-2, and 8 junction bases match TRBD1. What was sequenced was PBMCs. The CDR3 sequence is CASFSPGQGHYGYTF. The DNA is TGTGCCAGTTTCTCCCCCGGACAGGGACACTATGGCTACACCTTC.